The present entry profiles one T cell receptor (beta chain) with its context. The source of the sample is a study of T cell changes during pregnancy in multiple sclerosis. Profiling relied on immunoSEQ multiplex PCR, and the TCRdb table lists in-frame clones only, not all of them. The sample has around 110,000 clones, about 90% seen once. The CDR3 is made up of 24 amino acids. The V gene's germline CDR1 is SGHRS and CDR2 YFSETQ. V gave up 2 bases and J gave up 0 bases; unmatched junction bases: 25. The specimen was peripheral blood, collected before pregnancy. This clonotype was sampled from a female donor with multiple sclerosis, enrolled in a pregnancy study. The V gene is TRBV5-1, the J gene TRBJ2-3; 12 positions match TRBD2. The CDR3 sequence: CASSFVPQWTGRTSGMWSTDTQYF. CDR3 coding DNA: TGCGCCAGCAGCTTCGTCCCCCAATGGACAGGGAGGACTAGCGGGATGTGGAGCACAGATACGCAGTATTTT.